This T cell receptor beta chain appears in the sequencing data of a study of T cells expressing NK-cell markers. About the study: Obtained from sorted CD3+CD56+NKG2C+, CD3+CD56+NKG2C- and CD3+CD56-NKG2C+ T cells were the TCR beta repertoires. Sequencing covered eight donors, seven HCMV-seropositive and one seronegative. General study findings and limits: A few donors' CD3+CD56-NKG2C+ cells were dominated by the same clonotypes.

The cDNA for TCR beta came from 5'RACE template switching with UMIs. TCRdb re-called the 5' RACE reads and shows each CDR3 protein once, DNA omitted. The specimen's table records about 120,000 distinct CDR3 sequences. With regard to this clonotype: Antigen specificity is unknown.

The CDR3 length is 12 residues. Germline CDR1 is MDHEN and CDR2 is SYDVKM. The sequenced sample consisted of blood T cells: a sorted CD56 or NKG2C T cell subset, CD4+ or CD8+ T cells, or bulk PBMC T cells (not recorded which). The V gene is TRBV28, the J gene TRBJ2-7; TCRdb picks TRBD2, but there is no DNA to check that call. The clonotype comes from a woman aged 18 to 75 in good health. The CDR3 region is CASSRTSYEQYF.